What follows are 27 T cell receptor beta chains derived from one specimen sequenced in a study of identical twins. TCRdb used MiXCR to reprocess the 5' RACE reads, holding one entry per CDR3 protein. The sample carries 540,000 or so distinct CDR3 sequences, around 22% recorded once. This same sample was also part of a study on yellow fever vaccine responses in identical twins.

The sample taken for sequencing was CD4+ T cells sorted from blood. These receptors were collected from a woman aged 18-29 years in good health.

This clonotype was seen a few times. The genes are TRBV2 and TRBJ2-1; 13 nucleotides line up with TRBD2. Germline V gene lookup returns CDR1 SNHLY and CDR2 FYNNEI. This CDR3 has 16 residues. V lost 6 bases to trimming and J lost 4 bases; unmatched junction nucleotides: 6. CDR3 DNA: TGTGCCAGCAGGGAGGGACTAGCGGGGATTTACAATGAGCAGTTCTTC. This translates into CASREGLAGIYNEQFF.

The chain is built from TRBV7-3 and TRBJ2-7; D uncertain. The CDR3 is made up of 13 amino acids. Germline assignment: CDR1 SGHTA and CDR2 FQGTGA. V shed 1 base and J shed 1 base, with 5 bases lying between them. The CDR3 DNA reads TGTGCCAGCAGCTTAAGTAATTCCTACGAGCAGTACTTC. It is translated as CASSLSNSYEQYF.

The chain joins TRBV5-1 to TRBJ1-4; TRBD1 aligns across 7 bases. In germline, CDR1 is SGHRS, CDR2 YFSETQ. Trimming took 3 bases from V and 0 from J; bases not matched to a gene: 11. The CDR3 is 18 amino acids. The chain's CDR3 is CASSSGTARLATNEKLFF. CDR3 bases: TGCGCCAGCAGCTCCGGGACAGCAAGACTTGCAACTAATGAAAAACTGTTTTTT.

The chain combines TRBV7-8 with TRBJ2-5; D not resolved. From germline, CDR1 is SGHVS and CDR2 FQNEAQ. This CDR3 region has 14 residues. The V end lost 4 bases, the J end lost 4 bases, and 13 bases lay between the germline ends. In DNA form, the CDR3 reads TGTGCCAGCAGCTATGGGCCGTTACTAGAGACCCAGTACTTC. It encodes CASSYGPLLETQYF.

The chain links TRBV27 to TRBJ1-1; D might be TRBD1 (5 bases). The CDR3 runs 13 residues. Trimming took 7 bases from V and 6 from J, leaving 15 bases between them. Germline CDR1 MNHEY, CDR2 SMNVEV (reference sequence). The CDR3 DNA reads TGTGCCAGCACCCAATGGGGACGGGCTGAAGCTTTCTTT. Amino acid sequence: CASTQWGRAEAFF.

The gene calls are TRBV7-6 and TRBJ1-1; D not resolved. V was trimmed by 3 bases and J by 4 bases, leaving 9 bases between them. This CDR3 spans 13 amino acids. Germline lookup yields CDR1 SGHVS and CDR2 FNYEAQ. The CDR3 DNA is TGTGCCAGCAGCTTTTATGAGGGCACTGAAGCTTTCTTT. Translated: CASSFYEGTEAFF.

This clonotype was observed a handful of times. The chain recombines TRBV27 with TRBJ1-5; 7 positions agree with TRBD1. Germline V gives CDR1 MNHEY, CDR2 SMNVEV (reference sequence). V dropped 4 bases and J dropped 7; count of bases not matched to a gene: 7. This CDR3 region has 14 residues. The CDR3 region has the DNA TGTGCCAGCAGTTCACAGGGGTCAGGACAGCCCCAGCATTTT. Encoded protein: CASSSQGSGQPQHF.

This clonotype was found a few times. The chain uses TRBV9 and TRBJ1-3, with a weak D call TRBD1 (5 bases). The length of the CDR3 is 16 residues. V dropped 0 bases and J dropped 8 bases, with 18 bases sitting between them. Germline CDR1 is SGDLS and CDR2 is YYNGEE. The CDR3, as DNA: TGTGCCAGCAGCGTAGGAGCTTCCGGGGCCTCGGACACCATATATTTT. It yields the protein CASSVGASGASDTIYF. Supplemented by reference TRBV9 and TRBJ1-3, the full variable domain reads DSGVTQTPKHLITATGQRVTLRCSPRSGDLSVYWYQQSLDQGLQFLIQYYNGEERAKGNILERFSAQQFPDLHSELNLSSLELGDSALYFCASSVGASGASDTIYFGEGSWLTVV.

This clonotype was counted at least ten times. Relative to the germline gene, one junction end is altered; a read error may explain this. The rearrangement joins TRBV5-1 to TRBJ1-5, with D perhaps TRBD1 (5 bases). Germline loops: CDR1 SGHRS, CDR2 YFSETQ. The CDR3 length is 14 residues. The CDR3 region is CASSPRGGNQPQHF. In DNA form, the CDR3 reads TGTGCCAGCAGTCCACGGGGGGGCAATCAGCCCCAGCATTTT.

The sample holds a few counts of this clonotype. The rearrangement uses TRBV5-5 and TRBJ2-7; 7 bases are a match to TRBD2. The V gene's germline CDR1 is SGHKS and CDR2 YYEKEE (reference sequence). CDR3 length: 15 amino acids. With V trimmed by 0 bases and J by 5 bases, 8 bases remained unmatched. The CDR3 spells CASSLVGRAVDEQYF. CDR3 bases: TGTGCCAGCAGCTTGGTAGGGAGGGCCGTCGACGAGCAGTACTTC.

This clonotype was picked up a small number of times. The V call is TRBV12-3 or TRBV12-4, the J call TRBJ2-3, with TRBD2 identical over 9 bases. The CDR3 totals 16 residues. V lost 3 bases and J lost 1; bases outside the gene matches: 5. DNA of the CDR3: TGTGCCAGCAGTTTTCTAGCGGGAATTGGCACAGATACGCAGTATTTT. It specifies CASSFLAGIGTDTQYF.

The CDR3 DNA reads as TGTGCCAGCAGAGCGACAGGGGCAAACACCGGGGAGCTGTTTTTT. Amino acid sequence: CASRATGANTGELFF. The chain has TRBV6-1 and TRBJ2-2; 8 nucleotides line up with TRBD1. Germline assignment: CDR1 MNHNS and CDR2 SASEGT. V dropped 6 bases and J dropped 2; count of bases not matched to a gene: 5. This CDR3 comprises 15 residues.

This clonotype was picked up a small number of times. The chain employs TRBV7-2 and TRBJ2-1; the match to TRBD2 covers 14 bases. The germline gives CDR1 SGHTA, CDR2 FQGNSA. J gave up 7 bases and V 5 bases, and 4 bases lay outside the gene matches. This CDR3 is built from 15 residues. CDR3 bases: TGTGCCAGCAGCACGGGACTAGCGGGGGAGAATGAGCAGTTCTTC. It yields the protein CASSTGLAGENEQFF. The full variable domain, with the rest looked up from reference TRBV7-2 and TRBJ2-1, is GAGVSQSPSNKVTEKGKDVELRCDPISGHTALYWYRQSLGQGLEFLIYFQGNSAPDKSGLPSDRFSAERTGGSVSTLTIQRTQQEDSAVYLCASSTGLAGENEQFFGPGTRLTVL.

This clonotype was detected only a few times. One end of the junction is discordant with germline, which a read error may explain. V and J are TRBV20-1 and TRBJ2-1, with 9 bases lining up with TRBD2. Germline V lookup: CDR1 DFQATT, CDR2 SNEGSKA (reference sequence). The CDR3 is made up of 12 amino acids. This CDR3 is CSARAGGNEQFF. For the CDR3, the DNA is TGCAGTGCAAGAGCGGGAGGTAATGAGCAGTTCTTC.

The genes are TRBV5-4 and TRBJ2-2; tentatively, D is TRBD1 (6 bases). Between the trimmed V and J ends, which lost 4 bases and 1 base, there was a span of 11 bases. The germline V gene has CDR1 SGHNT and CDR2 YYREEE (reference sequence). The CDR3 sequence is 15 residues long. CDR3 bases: TGTGCCAGCAGCGCCGGGACACAGAACACCGGGGAGCTGTTTTTT. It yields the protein CASSAGTQNTGELFF.

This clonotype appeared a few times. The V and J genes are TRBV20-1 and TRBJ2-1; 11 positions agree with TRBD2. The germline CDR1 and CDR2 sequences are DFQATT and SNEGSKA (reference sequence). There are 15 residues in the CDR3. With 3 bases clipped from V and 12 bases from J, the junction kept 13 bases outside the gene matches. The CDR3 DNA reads TGCAGTGCTAGGGCCCAGACTAGCGGGAAAGGTCGGCAGTTCTTC. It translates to CSARAQTSGKGRQFF.

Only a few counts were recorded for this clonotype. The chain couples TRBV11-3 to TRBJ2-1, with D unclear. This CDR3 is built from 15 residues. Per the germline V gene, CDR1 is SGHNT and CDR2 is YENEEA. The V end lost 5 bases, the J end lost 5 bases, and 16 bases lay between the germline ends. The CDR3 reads CASSPVILVNNEQFF. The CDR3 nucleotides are TGTGCCAGCAGCCCGGTGATACTTGTGAACAATGAGCAGTTCTTC.

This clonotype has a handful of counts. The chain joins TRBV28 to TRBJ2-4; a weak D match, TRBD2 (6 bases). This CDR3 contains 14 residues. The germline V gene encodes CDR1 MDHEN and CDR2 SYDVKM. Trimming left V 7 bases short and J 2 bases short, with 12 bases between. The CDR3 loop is CASNVADSKNIQYF. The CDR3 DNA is TGTGCCAGCAACGTAGCGGACTCCAAAAACATTCAGTACTTC. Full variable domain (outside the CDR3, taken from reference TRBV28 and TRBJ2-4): DVKVTQSSRYLVKRTGEKVFLECVQDMDHENMFWYRQDPGLGLRLIYFSYDVKMKEKGDIPEGYSVSREKKERFSLILESASTNQTSMYLCASNVADSKNIQYFGAGTRLSVL.

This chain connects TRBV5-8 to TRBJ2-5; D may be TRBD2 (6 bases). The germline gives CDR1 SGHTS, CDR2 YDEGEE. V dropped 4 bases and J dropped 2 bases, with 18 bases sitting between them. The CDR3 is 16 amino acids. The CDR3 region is CASSTSGVVRQETQYF. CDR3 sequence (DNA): TGTGCCAGCAGCACCTCGGGGGTGGTACGGCAAGAGACCCAGTACTTC.

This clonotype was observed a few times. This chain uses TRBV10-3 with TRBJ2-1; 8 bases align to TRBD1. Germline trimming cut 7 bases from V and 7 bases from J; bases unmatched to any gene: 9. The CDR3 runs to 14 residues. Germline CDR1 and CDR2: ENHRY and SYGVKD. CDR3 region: CAITGGFGGNEQFF. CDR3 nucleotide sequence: TGTGCCATCACAGGGGGCTTCGGAGGGAATGAGCAGTTCTTC.

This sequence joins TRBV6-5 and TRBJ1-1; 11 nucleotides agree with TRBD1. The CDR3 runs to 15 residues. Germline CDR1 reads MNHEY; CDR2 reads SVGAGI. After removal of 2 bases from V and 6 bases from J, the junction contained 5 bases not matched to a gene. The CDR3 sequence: CASSYAGQGASEAFF. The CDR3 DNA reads TGTGCCAGCAGTTACGCCGGACAGGGGGCCTCTGAAGCTTTCTTT.

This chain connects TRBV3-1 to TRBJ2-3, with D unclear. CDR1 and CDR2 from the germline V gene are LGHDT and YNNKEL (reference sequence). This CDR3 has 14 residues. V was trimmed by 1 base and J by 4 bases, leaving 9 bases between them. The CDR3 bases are TGTGCCAGCAGCCAAGGAACAAACCCAGATACGCAGTATTTT. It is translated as CASSQGTNPDTQYF.

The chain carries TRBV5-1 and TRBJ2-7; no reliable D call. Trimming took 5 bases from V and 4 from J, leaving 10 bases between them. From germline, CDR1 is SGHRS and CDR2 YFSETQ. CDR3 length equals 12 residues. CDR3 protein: CASSTTGYEQYF. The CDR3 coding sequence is TGCGCCAGCAGTACTACCGGATACGAGCAGTACTTC.

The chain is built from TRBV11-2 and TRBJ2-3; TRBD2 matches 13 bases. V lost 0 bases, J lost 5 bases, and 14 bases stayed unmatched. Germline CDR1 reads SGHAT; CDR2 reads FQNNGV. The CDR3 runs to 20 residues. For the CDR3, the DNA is TGTGCCAGCAGCTTAGAGATTCCTGGAGGACTAGCGGGAGTTGGAGATACGCAGTATTTT. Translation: CASSLEIPGGLAGVGDTQYF.

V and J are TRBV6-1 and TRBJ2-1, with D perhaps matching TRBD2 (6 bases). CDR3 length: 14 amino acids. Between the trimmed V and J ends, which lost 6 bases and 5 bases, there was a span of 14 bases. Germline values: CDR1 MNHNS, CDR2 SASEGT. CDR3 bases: TGTGCCAGCAGCCCCGGGACTTACGACAATGAGCAGTTCTTC. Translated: CASSPGTYDNEQFF.

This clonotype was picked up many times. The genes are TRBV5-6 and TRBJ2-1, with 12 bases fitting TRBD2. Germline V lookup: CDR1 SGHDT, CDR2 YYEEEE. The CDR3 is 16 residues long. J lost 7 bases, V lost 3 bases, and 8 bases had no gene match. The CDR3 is CASSYGLAGPQNEQFF. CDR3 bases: TGTGCCAGCAGCTATGGACTAGCGGGGCCCCAGAATGAGCAGTTCTTC. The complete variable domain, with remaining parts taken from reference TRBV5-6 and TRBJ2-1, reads DAGVTQSPTHLIKTRGQQVTLRCSPKSGHDTVSWYQQALGQGPQFIFQYYEEEERQRGNFPDRFSGHQFPNYSSELNVNALLLGDSALYLCASSYGLAGPQNEQFFGPGTRLTVL.

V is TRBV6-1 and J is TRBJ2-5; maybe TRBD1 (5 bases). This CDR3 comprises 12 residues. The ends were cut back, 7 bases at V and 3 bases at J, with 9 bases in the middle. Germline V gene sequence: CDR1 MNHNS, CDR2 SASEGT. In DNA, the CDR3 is TGTGCCAGCAAGACAGTTAAAGAGACCCAGTACTTC. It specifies CASKTVKETQYF.